This TCR beta chain was documented in a study of blood T cells in healthy people across ages. The authors ran a second PCR of roughly 6 to 12 cycles using a sample-barcoded 5' primer and a J-beta primer mix. A template-switch adaptor containing 12 random nucleotides labeled each cDNA molecule. Via MiXCR, TCRdb re-called the 5' RACE reads, giving one row per CDR3 protein. The sample consists of about 760,000 distinct CDR3 sequences, 45% to 70% of them appearing once. Trimming left V 4 bases short and J 1 base short, with 14 bases between. Per germline, CDR1 MGHRA and CDR2 YSYEKL. CDR3 length: 15 amino acids.

Sample: blood. The sequence was obtained from a man between 35 and 55 years old in good health. The V call is TRBV4-1, the J call TRBJ2-7; the D gene is possibly TRBD1 (5 bases). The CDR3 DNA reads as TGCGCCAGCAGCCTCATTACACAGGATTCCTACGAGCAGTACTTC. Translating gives CASSLITQDSYEQYF.